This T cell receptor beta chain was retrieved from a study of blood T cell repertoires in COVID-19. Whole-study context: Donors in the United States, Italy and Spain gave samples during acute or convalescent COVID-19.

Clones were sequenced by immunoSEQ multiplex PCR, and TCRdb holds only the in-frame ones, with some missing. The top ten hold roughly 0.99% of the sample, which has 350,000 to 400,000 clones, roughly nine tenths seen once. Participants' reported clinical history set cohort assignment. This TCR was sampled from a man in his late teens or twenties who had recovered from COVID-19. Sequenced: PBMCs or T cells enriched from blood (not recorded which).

CDR3 residues: CASSEGRDTEAFF. In DNA form, the CDR3 reads TGTGCCAGCAGTGAGGGCAGGGATACTGAAGCTTTCTTT. The chain uses TRBV6-4 and TRBJ1-1, with D possibly being TRBD1 (5 bases). V dropped 3 bases and J dropped 5 bases, with 10 bases sitting between them. The CDR3 runs 13 residues. Per the germline V gene, CDR1 is MRHNA and CDR2 is SNTAGT.